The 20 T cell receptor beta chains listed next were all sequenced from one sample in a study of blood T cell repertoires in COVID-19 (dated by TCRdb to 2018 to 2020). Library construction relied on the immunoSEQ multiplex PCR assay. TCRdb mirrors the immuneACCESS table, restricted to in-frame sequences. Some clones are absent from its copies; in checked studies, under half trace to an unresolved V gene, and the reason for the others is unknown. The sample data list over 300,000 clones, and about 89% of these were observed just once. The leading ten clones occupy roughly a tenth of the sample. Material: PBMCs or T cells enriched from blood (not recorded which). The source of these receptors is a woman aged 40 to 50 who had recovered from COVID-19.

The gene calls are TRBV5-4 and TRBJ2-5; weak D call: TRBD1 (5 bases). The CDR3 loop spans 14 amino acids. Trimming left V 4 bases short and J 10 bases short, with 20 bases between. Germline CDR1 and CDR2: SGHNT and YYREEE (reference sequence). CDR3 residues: CASSPWGPVVDQYF. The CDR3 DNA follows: TGTGCCAGCAGCCCGTGGGGCCCGGTAGTCGACCAGTACTTC.

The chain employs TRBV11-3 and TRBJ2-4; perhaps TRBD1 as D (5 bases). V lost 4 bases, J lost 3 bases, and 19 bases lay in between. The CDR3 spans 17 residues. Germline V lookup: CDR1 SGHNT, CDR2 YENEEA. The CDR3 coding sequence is TGTGCCAGCAGCTCCCAAGAGCAGGGAAAGGGCAAAAACATTCAGTACTTC. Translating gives CASSSQEQGKGKNIQYF.

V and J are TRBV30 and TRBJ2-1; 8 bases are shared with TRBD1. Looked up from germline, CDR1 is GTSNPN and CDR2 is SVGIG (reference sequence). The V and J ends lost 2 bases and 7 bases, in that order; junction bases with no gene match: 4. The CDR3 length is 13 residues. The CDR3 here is CAWSPRTGNEQFF. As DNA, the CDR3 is TGTGCCTGGAGTCCGAGGACAGGGAATGAGCAGTTCTTC.

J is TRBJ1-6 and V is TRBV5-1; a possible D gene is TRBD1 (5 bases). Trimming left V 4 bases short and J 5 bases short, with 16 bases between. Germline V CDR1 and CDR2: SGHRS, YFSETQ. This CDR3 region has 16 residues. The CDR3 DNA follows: TGCGCCAGCAGCGTAGACAGAGGAGGGAATAATTCACCCCTCCACTTT. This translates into CASSVDRGGNNSPLHF.

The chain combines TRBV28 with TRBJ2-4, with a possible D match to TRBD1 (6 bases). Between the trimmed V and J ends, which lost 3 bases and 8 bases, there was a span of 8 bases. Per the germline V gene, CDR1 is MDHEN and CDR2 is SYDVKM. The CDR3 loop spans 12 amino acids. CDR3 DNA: TGTGCCAGCAGTTTGGGGGCGGACATTCAGTACTTC. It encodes CASSLGADIQYF. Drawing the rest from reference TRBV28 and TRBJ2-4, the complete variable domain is DVKVTQSSRYLVKRTGEKVFLECVQDMDHENMFWYRQDPGLGLRLIYFSYDVKMKEKGDIPEGYSVSREKKERFSLILESASTNQTSMYLCASSLGADIQYFGAGTRLSVL.

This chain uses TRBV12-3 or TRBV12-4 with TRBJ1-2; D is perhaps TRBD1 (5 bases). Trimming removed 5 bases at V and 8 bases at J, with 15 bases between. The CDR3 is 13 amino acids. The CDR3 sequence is CASSIKRGIGYTF. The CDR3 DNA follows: TGTGCCAGCAGTATTAAAAGGGGAATAGGCTACACCTTC.

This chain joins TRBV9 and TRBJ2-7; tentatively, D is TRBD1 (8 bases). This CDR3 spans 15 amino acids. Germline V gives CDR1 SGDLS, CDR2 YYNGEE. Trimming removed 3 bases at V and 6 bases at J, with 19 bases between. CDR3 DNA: TGTGCCAGCAGCGCTACCACAGGGGGGGTCGGCGAGCAGTACTTC. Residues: CASSATTGGVGEQYF.

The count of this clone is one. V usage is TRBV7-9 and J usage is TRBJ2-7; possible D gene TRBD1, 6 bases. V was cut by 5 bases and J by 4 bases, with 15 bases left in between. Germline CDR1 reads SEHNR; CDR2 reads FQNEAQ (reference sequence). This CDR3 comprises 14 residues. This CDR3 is CASSPGTTQYEQYF. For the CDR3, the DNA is TGTGCCAGCAGCCCCGGGACAACCCAATACGAGCAGTACTTC.

CDR3 region: CASSPPWRETQYF. CDR3 coding DNA: TGTGCCAGCAGCCCTCCCTGGCGGGAGACCCAGTACTTC. V is TRBV9 and J is TRBJ2-5, with D unclear. The CDR3 is 13 residues long. Looked up from germline, CDR1 is SGDLS and CDR2 is YYNGEE. V gave up 4 bases and J gave up 5 bases, with 12 bases separating them.

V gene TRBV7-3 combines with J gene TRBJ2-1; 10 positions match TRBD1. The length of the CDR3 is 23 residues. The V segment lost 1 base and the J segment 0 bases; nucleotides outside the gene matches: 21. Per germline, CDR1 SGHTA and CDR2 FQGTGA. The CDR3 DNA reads TGTGCCAGCAGCTTAATCCGTGGGTTGGGACAGGGGTATAGACCCGACTCCTACAATGAGCAGTTCTTC. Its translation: CASSLIRGLGQGYRPDSYNEQFF. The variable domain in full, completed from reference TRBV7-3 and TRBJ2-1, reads GAGVSQTPSNKVTEKGKYVELRCDPISGHTALYWYRQSLGQGPEFLIYFQGTGAADDSGLPNDRFFAVRPEGSVSTLKIQRTERGDSAVYLCASSLIRGLGQGYRPDSYNEQFFGPGTRLTVL.

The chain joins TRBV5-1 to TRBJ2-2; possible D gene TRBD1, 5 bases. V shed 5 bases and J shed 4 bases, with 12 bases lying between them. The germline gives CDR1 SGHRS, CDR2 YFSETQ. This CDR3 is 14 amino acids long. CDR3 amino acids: CASRIRDSTGELFF. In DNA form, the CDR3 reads TGCGCCAGCAGGATAAGAGACAGCACCGGGGAGCTGTTTTTT.

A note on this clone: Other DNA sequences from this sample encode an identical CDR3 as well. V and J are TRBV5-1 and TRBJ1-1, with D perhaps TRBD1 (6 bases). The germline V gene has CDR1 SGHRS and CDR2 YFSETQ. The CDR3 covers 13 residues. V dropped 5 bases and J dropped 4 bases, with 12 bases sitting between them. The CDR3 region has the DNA TGCGCCAGCAGTCCAGGGGTGGGCACTGAAGCTTTCTTT. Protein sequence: CASSPGVGTEAFF.

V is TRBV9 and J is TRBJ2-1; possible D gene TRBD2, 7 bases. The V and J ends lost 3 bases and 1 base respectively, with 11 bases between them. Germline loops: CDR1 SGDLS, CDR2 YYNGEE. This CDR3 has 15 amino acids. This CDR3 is CASSEGGDSYNEQFF. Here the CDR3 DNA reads TGTGCCAGCAGCGAAGGGGGGGATTCCTACAATGAGCAGTTCTTC.

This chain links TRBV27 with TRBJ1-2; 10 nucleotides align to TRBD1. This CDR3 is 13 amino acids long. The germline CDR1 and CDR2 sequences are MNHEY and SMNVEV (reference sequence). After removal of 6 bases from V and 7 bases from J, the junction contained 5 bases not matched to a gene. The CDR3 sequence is CASSRQGAPGYTF. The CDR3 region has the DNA TGTGCCAGCAGCAGACAGGGGGCCCCTGGCTACACCTTC.

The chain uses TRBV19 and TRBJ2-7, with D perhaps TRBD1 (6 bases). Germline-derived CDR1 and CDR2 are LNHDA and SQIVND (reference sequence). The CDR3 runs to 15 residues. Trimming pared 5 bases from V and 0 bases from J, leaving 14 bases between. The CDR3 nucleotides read TGTGCCAGTAGTTACCTCCGGGACAACTCCTACGAGCAGTACTTC. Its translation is CASSYLRDNSYEQYF. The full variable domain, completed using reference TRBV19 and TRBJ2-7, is DGGITQSPKYLFRKEGQNVTLSCEQNLNHDAMYWYRQDPGQGLRLIYYSQIVNDFQKGDIAEGYSVSREKKESFPLTVTSAQKNPTAFYLCASSYLRDNSYEQYFGPGTRLTVT.

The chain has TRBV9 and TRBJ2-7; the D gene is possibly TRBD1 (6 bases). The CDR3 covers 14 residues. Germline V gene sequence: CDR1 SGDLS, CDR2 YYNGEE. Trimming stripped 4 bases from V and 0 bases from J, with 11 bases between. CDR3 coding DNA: TGTGCCAGCAGCCCGCGGACAGCCTCCTACGAGCAGTACTTC. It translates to CASSPRTASYEQYF.

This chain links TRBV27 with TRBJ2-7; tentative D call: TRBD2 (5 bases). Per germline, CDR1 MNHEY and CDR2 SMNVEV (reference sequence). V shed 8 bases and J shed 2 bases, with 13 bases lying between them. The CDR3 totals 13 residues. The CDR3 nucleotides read TGTGCCAGCGCTACGCTCGGGGCCTACGAGCAGTACTTC. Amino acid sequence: CASATLGAYEQYF.

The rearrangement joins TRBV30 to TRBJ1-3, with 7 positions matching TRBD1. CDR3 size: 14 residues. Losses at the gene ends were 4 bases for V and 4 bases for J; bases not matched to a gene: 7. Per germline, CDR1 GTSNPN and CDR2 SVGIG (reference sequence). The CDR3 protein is CAWTQGDRGNTIYF. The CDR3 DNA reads TGTGCCTGGACCCAGGGGGATCGAGGAAACACCATATATTTT.

The DNA of the CDR3 is TGTGCCAGCTCCATTCTACCAGGTGAAGTTACAGATACGCAGTATTTT. Its translation: CASSILPGEVTDTQYF. The rearrangement uses TRBV2 and TRBJ2-3, with D uncertain. V was shortened by 8 bases and J by 3 bases, with 21 bases between the two germline ends. The CDR3 is made up of 16 amino acids. Germline loops: CDR1 SNHLY, CDR2 FYNNEI.

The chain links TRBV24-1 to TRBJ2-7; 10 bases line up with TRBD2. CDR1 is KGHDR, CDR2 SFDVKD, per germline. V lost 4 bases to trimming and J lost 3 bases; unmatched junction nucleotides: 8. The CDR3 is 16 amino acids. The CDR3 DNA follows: TGTGCCACCAGTGACCCCACTAGCGGGACCAACTACGAGCAGTACTTC. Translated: CATSDPTSGTNYEQYF.